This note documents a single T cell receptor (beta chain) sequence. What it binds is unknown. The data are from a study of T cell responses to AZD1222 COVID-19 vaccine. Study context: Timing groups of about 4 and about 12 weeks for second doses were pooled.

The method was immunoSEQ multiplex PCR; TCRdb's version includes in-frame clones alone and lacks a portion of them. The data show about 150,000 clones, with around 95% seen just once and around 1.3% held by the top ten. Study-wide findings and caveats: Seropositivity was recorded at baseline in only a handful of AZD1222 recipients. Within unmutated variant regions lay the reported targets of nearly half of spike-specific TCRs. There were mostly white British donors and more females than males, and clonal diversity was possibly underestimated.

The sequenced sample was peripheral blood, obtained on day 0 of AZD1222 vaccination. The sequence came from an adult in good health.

The CDR3 region is CASSLYLGKGTEAFF. The CDR3 region has the DNA TGTGCCAGCAGCTTATATCTCGGAAAGGGCACTGAAGCTTTCTTT. The rearrangement uses TRBV11-2 and TRBJ1-1; no definite D call. The V gene lost 2 bases and the J gene lost 4 bases, with 14 bases spanning the gap. This CDR3 is built from 15 residues. Per the germline V gene, CDR1 is SGHAT and CDR2 is FQNNGV.